The 22 T cell receptor beta chains reported below all come from one sample, sequenced in a study of T-cell reconstitution after alpha-beta-depleted transplantation in children. Library preparation (for TCRbeta) was performed with unique molecular identifiers. MiXCR, applied by TCRdb to the PCR reads, yields one record per CDR3 protein. The table records over 550,000 distinct CDR3 sequences, about 10% of them present only once. The specimen was PBMCs from the stem cell graft donor, collected from the stem cell graft. The receptor set was obtained from a human donor who donated a stem cell graft to a child with acute myeloid leukemia.

This clonotype has a handful of counts. The rearrangement joins TRBV11-2 to TRBJ2-3; possibly TRBD2 for D (6 bases). CDR1 SGHAT and CDR2 FQNNGV come from the germline V gene. The germline V and J ends were trimmed by 4 bases and 6 bases, with 17 bases remaining between them. CDR3 length: 15 amino acids. CDR3: CASSSGTPRLDTQYF. CDR3 sequence (DNA): TGTGCCAGCAGCTCAGGGACTCCCCGCCTGGATACGCAGTATTTT.

There are many counts of this clonotype. The chain employs TRBV10-3 and TRBJ2-3; TRBD2 matches at 10 bases. The V and J ends lost 5 bases and 2 bases, in that order; junction bases with no gene match: 4. The CDR3 has 15 amino acids. Germline V gene sequence: CDR1 ENHRY, CDR2 SYGVKD. The CDR3 sequence: CAISLAGEPTDTQYF. The CDR3 region has the DNA TGTGCCATCAGTCTAGCGGGAGAACCCACAGATACGCAGTATTTT.

The chain combines TRBV20-1 with TRBJ2-7, with 10 bases fitting TRBD1. Germline lookup yields CDR1 DFQATT and CDR2 SNEGSKA (reference sequence). The trim removed 5 bases at V and 5 bases at J, leaving 6 bases unmatched. This CDR3 contains 13 residues. CDR3 nucleotide sequence: TGCAGTGCTGAGATGGACAGGGGGAACGAGCAGTACTTC. It codes for CSAEMDRGNEQYF.

This chain links TRBV19 with TRBJ2-3; 8 positions match TRBD2. V was clipped by 3 bases and J by 2 bases; unmatched bases: 10. The length of the CDR3 is 17 residues. Per the germline V gene, CDR1 is LNHDA and CDR2 is SQIVND (reference sequence). The CDR3 region is CASSISETSGFTDTQYF. CDR3 nucleotides: TGTGCCAGTAGTATTTCCGAAACTAGCGGCTTCACAGATACGCAGTATTTT.

This clonotype occurred a few times. This chain joins TRBV20-1 and TRBJ2-1, with D perhaps matching TRBD1 or TRBD2 (5 bases each). The CDR3 loop spans 14 amino acids. Germline loops: CDR1 DFQATT, CDR2 SNEGSKA (reference sequence). The V gene lost 6 bases and the J gene lost 3 bases, with 15 bases spanning the gap. The CDR3 region has the DNA TGCAGTGCGGTTAGGGGAGCTTTCTACAATGAGCAGTTCTTC. Its translation is CSAVRGAFYNEQFF.

This chain joins TRBV5-6 and TRBJ2-7; 8 bases align to TRBD1. Germline lookup yields CDR1 SGHDT and CDR2 YYEEEE. The CDR3 consists of 12 residues. V lost 2 bases to trimming and J lost 9 bases; unmatched junction nucleotides: 4. This CDR3 reads CASSFSRGPQYF. The CDR3 DNA is TGTGCCAGCAGCTTCTCCAGGGGGCCGCAGTACTTC.

This chain links TRBV6-2 or TRBV6-3 with TRBJ1-5; 7 nucleotides align to TRBD1. With 8 bases clipped from V and 6 bases from J, the junction kept 19 bases outside the gene matches. The CDR3 extends over 17 amino acids. CDR1 is MNHEY and CDR2 is SVGEGT in the germline V gene. CDR3 amino acids: CASSKGNTGTAVQPQHF. The CDR3 DNA follows: TGTGCCAGCTCGAAGGGGAACACAGGGACAGCTGTTCAGCCCCAGCATTTT.

This clonotype has more than one count but fewer than ten. The V call is TRBV7-6, the J call TRBJ2-5; tentative D call: TRBD1 (6 bases). Germline CDR1 is SGHVS and CDR2 is FNYEAQ. CDR3 length: 16 amino acids. V was pared by 2 bases and J by 0 bases, with 13 bases between. As DNA, the CDR3 is TGTGCCAGCAGCTTAATGGGGGCCAACAACCAAGAGACCCAGTACTTC. Protein product: CASSLMGANNQETQYF.

This clonotype was seen a few times. The chain has TRBV20-1 and TRBJ1-6, with TRBD1 as a possible D gene (5 bases). Per germline, CDR1 DFQATT and CDR2 SNEGSKA (reference sequence). This CDR3 has 14 amino acids. V was cut by 1 base and J by 10 bases, with 14 bases left in between. In nucleotides, the CDR3 is TGCAGTGCTAGAGCAAACGACAGTCCCTCACCCCTCCACTTT. This gives the protein CSARANDSPSPLHF.

The chain employs TRBV18 and TRBJ2-7; maybe TRBD1 (6 bases). CDR1 is KGHSH and CDR2 is LQKENI in the germline V gene. V was cut by 3 bases and J by 5 bases, with 14 bases left in between. CDR3 length: 14 amino acids. The CDR3 region is CASSPGRHRDEQYF. The CDR3 nucleotides are TGTGCCAGCTCACCGGGACGGCACAGGGACGAGCAGTACTTC.

This clonotype has more than one count but fewer than ten. J is TRBJ2-1 and V is TRBV9, with D possibly matching TRBD1 (7 bases). From germline, CDR1 is SGDLS and CDR2 YYNGEE. CDR3 size: 14 residues. The V end lost 3 bases, the J end lost 6 bases, and 13 bases lay between the germline ends. DNA for the CDR3: TGTGCCAGCAGCGCAGGGGGGAGTCGCAATGAGCAGTTCTTC. It translates to CASSAGGSRNEQFF.

V is TRBV12-3 or TRBV12-4 and J is TRBJ2-6; D not certain. Trimming pared 7 bases from V and 0 bases from J, leaving 10 bases between. The length of the CDR3 is 15 residues. CDR3 nucleotides: TGTGCCAGCACCTCCCGGGTCTCTGGGGCCAACGTCCTGACTTTC. It is translated as CASTSRVSGANVLTF.

The rearrangement joins TRBV4-2 to TRBJ2-1; a possible D gene is TRBD2 (5 bases). Germline V gives CDR1 LGHNA, CDR2 YNFKEQ. CDR3 length: 17 residues. V lost 0 bases to trimming and J lost 8 bases, with 20 bases between them. For the CDR3, the DNA is TGTGCCAGCAGCCAAGATTCCGGGGTAGCGAGCGATGATGAGCAGTTCTTC. Translation gives CASSQDSGVASDDEQFF.

V and J are TRBV7-3 and TRBJ2-1, with 8 bases that match TRBD2. The CDR3 has 14 amino acids. V shed 5 bases and J 5 bases; nucleotides not matched to a gene: 5. CDR1 is SGHTA and CDR2 is FQGTGA in the germline V gene. CDR3 residues: CASSPGGPHNEQFF. The CDR3 bases are TGTGCCAGCAGCCCGGGAGGGCCTCACAATGAGCAGTTCTTC.

V usage is TRBV30 and J usage is TRBJ1-4, with D maybe TRBD1 (6 bases). Germline values: CDR1 GTSNPN, CDR2 SVGIG (reference sequence). V lost 3 bases and J lost 8, with 19 bases in between. This CDR3 spans 15 amino acids. The CDR3 reads CAWSRGQGTREKLFF. The CDR3 nucleotides read TGTGCCTGGAGCAGGGGACAAGGTACCCGGGAAAAACTGTTTTTT.

This sequence joins TRBV3-1 and TRBJ1-1; D uncertain. The CDR3 consists of 14 residues. Trimming removed 1 base from V and 11 bases from J, with 17 bases in between. Germline CDR1 LGHDT, CDR2 YNNKEL (reference sequence). CDR3 coding DNA: TGTGCCAGCAGCCAAGGGGCGAGAACCGTAGCTGCTTTCTTT. It is translated as CASSQGARTVAAFF.

The V call is TRBV6-2 or TRBV6-3, the J call TRBJ2-3, with 9 bases identical to TRBD1. The CDR3 totals 16 residues. V lost 0 bases, J lost 3 bases, and 4 bases stayed unmatched. Germline V gene lookup returns CDR1 MNHEY and CDR2 SVGEGT. The CDR3 sequence: CASSYSSGQGTDTQYF. As DNA, the CDR3 is TGTGCCAGCAGTTACTCGAGTGGACAGGGGACAGATACGCAGTATTTT.

This clonotype occurred a few times. The chain links TRBV12-3 or TRBV12-4 to TRBJ2-5; D may be TRBD2 (7 bases). V lost 3 bases and J 5 bases, leaving 16 bases between the germline ends. There are 15 residues in the CDR3. The chain's CDR3 is CASSFGGRGWETQYF. CDR3 DNA: TGTGCCAGCAGTTTCGGGGGGCGAGGGTGGGAGACCCAGTACTTC.

This clonotype was seen many times. The chain joins TRBV7-2 to TRBJ2-5, with 11 bases lining up with TRBD2. The germline CDR1 and CDR2 sequences are SGHTA and FQGNSA. The junction had 9 bases not matched to a gene; V was cut back by 5 bases and J by 4 bases. The CDR3 is 16 residues long. The CDR3 loop reads CASSRGLAGGRETQYF. The DNA for the CDR3 is TGTGCCAGCAGCCGCGGACTAGCGGGTGGAAGAGAGACCCAGTACTTC.

The chain is built from TRBV20-1 and TRBJ2-7; perhaps TRBD1 as D (5 bases). Trimming left V 0 bases short and J 1 base short, with 13 bases between. CDR3 size: 15 residues. Germline V gives CDR1 DFQATT, CDR2 SNEGSKA (reference sequence). The DNA for the CDR3 is TGCAGTGCTAGAGAAGGACACCTGAAATCCTACGAGCAGTACTTC. Its translation is CSAREGHLKSYEQYF.

The J gene is TRBJ2-7, the V gene TRBV20-1, with TRBD2 matching over 10 bases. The J segment lost 5 bases and the V segment lost 2 bases, leaving 12 bases of the junction unmatched. This CDR3 is built from 16 residues. Germline CDR1 DFQATT, CDR2 SNEGSKA (reference sequence). CDR3 nucleotides: TGCAGTGCTAGAACGGGGGCTAGCGGGAGTCGGGACGAGCAGTACTTC. Translation gives CSARTGASGSRDEQYF.

This clonotype appeared a few times. The genes are TRBV7-6 and TRBJ1-1, with D possibly TRBD1 on 5 matching bases. There are 15 residues in the CDR3. V was clipped by 6 bases and J by 0 bases, with 14 bases between them. Looked up from germline, CDR1 is SGHVS and CDR2 is FNYEAQ. DNA for the CDR3: TGTGCCAGCAGTTCAGAGGGACCAATGAACACTGAAGCTTTCTTT. It codes for CASSSEGPMNTEAFF.